The 2 T cell receptor beta chains reported below all come from one sample, sequenced in a study of T cell repertoires in cytomegalovirus infection. TCRdb reprocessed the reads via MiXCR and lists one record per CDR3 protein. Here the sample spans about 920,000 distinct CDR3 sequences, about a third being singletons. These receptors are not linked to any known antigen. The source was cultured CD8+ T cells from PBMCs, collected from culture after CMV antigen stimulation. These receptors originate from a human donor in good health (CMV status not recorded). Some clones in this sample may be carry-over from other donors' samples.

The chain employs TRBV10-3 and TRBJ1-6, with D unclear. The germline V gene has CDR1 ENHRY and CDR2 SYGVKD. The length of the CDR3 is 10 residues. V was pared by 8 bases and J by 8 bases, with 4 bases between. For the CDR3, the DNA is TGTGCCATCGGGGATTCACCCCTCCACTTT. Its protein is CAIGDSPLHF.

V is TRBV4-1 and J is TRBJ2-7; maybe TRBD2 (5 bases). Germline V gene data show CDR1 as MGHRA and CDR2 as YSYEKL. The length of the CDR3 is 16 residues. The V gene lost 4 bases and the J gene lost 5 bases, with 21 bases spanning the gap. The CDR3 nucleotides are TGCGCCAGCAGCCCCACGGCAGGTATGACCGGGAACGAGCAGTACTTC. Translated, it gives CASSPTAGMTGNEQYF.